Each of the 6 T cell receptor beta chains below was sequenced from the same sample in a study of cytomegalovirus exposure and HLA in healthy donors. PCR was performed using 60 Vbeta and 13 Jbeta primers. The table came from immunoSEQ multiplex PCR; TCRdb's copy has only in-frame clones and leaves some out. The data show some 120,000 clones, roughly 80% seen once. Sequencing was performed on PBMCs. Source of these receptors: a woman in her thirties or forties in good health and CMV-seronegative.

The chain employs TRBV7-7 and TRBJ2-5, with 11 bases fitting TRBD2. Germline V gene lookup returns CDR1 SSHAT and CDR2 FNYEAQ (reference sequence). This CDR3 is 16 amino acids long. After removal of 5 bases from V and 7 bases from J, the junction contained 12 bases not matched to a gene. The DNA for the CDR3 is TGTGCCAGCAGCCCCCTAGCGGGGGGAGCCGATGGGACCCAGTACTTC. Translating gives CASSPLAGGADGTQYF.

J is TRBJ2-6 and V is TRBV5-8; D might be TRBD1 (5 bases). The CDR3 sequence is 15 residues long. Germline V gene sequence: CDR1 SGHTS, CDR2 YDEGEE. Trimming took 5 bases from V and 1 from J, leaving 10 bases between them. The DNA of the CDR3 is TGTGCCAGCAGACTAAGGGGTTCTGGGGCCAACGTCCTGACTTTC. Translated, it gives CASRLRGSGANVLTF.

The V gene is TRBV4-1, the J gene TRBJ1-2; D is uncertain. Trimming shortened V by 1 base and J by 4 bases, and 10 bases separated the two germline ends. Germline V lookup: CDR1 MGHRA, CDR2 YSYEKL. The CDR3 covers 14 residues. The CDR3 reads CASSQVETVYGYTF. The DNA of the CDR3 is TGCGCCAGCAGCCAAGTAGAGACTGTCTATGGCTACACCTTC.

The chain carries TRBV4-2 and TRBJ2-7; 10 bases are a match to TRBD2. This CDR3 has 15 residues. Germline trimming cut 2 bases from V and 3 bases from J; bases unmatched to any gene: 4. CDR1 and CDR2 (germline): LGHNA, YNFKEQ. The CDR3 DNA follows: TGTGCCAGCAGCCAAATGGTAGCGGGAGGCTACGAGCAGTACTTC. Translated, it gives CASSQMVAGGYEQYF.

J is TRBJ1-4 and V is TRBV21-1. TRBV21-1 is shown as a pseudogene. This CDR3 comprises 16 residues. The CDR3 protein is CASSSQRGGDNEKLFF. In DNA form, the CDR3 reads TGTGCCAGCAGCTCACAGCGGGGTGGGGATAATGAAAAACTGTTTTTT.

The chain is built from TRBV19 and TRBJ2-7, with TRBD1 matching over 7 bases. CDR3 length: 14 residues. CDR1 and CDR2 (germline): LNHDA, SQIVND (reference sequence). With 5 bases clipped from V and 7 bases from J, the junction kept 11 bases outside the gene matches. The CDR3: CASSGPGQPREQYF. The CDR3 nucleotides read TGTGCCAGTAGTGGGCCGGGACAGCCTAGGGAGCAGTACTTC.